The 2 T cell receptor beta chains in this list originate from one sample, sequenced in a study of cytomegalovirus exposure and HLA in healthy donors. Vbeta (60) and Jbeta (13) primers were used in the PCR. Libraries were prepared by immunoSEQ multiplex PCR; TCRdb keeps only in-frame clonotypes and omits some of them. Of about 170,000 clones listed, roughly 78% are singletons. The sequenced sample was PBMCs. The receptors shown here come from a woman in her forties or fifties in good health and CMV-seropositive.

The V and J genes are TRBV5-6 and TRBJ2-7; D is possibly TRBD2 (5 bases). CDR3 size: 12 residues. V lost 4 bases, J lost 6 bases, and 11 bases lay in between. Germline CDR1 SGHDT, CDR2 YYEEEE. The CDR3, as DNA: TGTGCCAGCAGCCCTCCTGCGGGCGAGCAGTACTTC. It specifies CASSPPAGEQYF. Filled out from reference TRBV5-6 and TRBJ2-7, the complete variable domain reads DAGVTQSPTHLIKTRGQQVTLRCSPKSGHDTVSWYQQALGQGPQFIFQYYEEEERQRGNFPDRFSGHQFPNYSSELNVNALLLGDSALYLCASSPPAGEQYFGPGTRLTVT.

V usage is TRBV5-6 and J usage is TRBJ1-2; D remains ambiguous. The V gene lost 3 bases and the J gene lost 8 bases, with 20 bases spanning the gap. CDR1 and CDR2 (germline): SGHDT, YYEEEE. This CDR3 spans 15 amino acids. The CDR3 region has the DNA TGTGCCAGCAGCTCTGATTCGTTTCCGGTGTGGGGCTACACCTTC. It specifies CASSSDSFPVWGYTF.